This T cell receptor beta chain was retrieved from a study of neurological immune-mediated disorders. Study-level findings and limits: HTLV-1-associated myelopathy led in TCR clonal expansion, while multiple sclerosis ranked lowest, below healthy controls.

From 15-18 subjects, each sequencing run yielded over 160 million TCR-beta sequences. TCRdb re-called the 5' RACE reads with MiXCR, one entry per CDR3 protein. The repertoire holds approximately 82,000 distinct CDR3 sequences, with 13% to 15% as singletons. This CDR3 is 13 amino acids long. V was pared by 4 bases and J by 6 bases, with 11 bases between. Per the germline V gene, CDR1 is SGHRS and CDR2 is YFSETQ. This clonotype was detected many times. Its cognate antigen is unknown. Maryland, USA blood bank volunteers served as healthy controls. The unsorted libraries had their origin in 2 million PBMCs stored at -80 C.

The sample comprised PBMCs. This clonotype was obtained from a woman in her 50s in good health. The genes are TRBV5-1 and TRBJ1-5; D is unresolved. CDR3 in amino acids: CASSPEGGQPQHF. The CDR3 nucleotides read TGCGCCAGCAGCCCCGAAGGAGGTCAGCCCCAGCATTTT. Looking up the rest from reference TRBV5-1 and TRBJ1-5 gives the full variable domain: KAGVTQTPRYLIKTRGQQVTLSCSPISGHRSVSWYQQTPGQGLQFLFEYFSETQRNKGNFPGRFSGRQFSNSRSEMNVSTLELGDSALYLCASSPEGGQPQHFGDGTRLSIL.